A single sample gave rise to the 2 T cell receptor beta chains below, sequenced in a study of regulatory T cells in long-lasting Graves disease (dated by TCRdb to the early 2020s). This sample's time point label indicates: newly diagnosed GD, antithyroid drugs for less than 3 months. RNA was extracted from PBMCs in TRIzol for both TCR sequencing and RNA sequencing. The method behind the library was multiplex PCR. TCRdb shows the sequencer as Illumina HiSeq 4000. CDR3 regions were amplified by Arm-PCR with iRepertoire HTBI primers to construct TCR beta libraries. TCRdb trimmed public reads at Q25 via fastp, called clones via MiXCR and kept in-frame beta chains. Each entry merges the rows of one CDR3 protein and shows their most common DNA and genes. This sample is represented by under 300,000 distinct CDR3 sequences; about 17% of them were singletons. Clones ranked in the top ten supply roughly a fifth of the sample.

The sample in question was peripheral blood mononuclear cells (PBMCs), obtained at new diagnosis, from a patient treated with antithyroid drugs. The receptor set was obtained from a female donor with Graves disease.

This clonotype was detected a few times. This clone may be a read error of a much larger clone one base away. The chain links TRBV27 to TRBJ2-1; either TRBD1 or TRBD2 may fit D (6 bases each). Trimming pared 5 bases from V and 10 bases from J, leaving 15 bases between. From germline, CDR1 is MNHEY and CDR2 SMNVEV (reference sequence). CDR3 size: 13 residues. Here the CDR3 DNA reads TGTGCCAGCAGTGATGGACGGGGGCAAGAGCAGTTCTTC. As protein: CASSDGRGQEQFF.

The sample holds many counts of this clonotype. This sequence joins TRBV11-1 and TRBJ2-7; tentatively, D is TRBD2 (6 bases). V lost 3 bases and J 8 bases, leaving 14 bases between the germline ends. Germline values: CDR1 SGHAT, CDR2 FQDESV (reference sequence). The CDR3 has 13 amino acids. The CDR3 region is CASSFPTSLQQYF. For the CDR3, the DNA is TGTGCCAGCAGCTTCCCCACTAGCCTCCAGCAGTACTTC.